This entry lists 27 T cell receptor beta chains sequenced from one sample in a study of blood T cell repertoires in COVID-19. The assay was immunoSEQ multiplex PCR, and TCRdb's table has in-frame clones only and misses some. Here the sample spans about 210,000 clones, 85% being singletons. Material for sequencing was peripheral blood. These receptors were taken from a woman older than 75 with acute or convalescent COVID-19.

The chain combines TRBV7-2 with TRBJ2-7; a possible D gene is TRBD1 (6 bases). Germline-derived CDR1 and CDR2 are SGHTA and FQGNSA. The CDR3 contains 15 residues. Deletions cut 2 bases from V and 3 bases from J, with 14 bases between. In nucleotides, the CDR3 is TGTGCCAGCAGCTTAAGTGCAACAGGGTACTACGAGCAGTACTTC. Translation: CASSLSATGYYEQYF. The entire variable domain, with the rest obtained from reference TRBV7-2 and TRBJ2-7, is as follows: GAGVSQSPSNKVTEKGKDVELRCDPISGHTALYWYRQSLGQGLEFLIYFQGNSAPDKSGLPSDRFSAERTGGSVSTLTIQRTQQEDSAVYLCASSLSATGYYEQYFGPGTRLTVT.

CDR3 bases: TGTGCCAGCAGCTTGGGGGGCCGCGGTGGCTACACCTTC. It codes for CASSLGGRGGYTF. The chain combines TRBV5-6 with TRBJ1-2, with D possibly TRBD1 on 5 matching bases. CDR1 and CDR2 from the germline V gene are SGHDT and YYEEEE. The CDR3 runs 13 residues. Trimming removed 0 bases at V and 7 bases at J, with 10 bases between.

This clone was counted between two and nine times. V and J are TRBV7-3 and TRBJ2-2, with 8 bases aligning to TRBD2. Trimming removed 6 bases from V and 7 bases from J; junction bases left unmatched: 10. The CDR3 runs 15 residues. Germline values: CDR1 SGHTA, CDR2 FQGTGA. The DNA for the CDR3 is TGTGCCAGCAGTTCCGGGACTAGAGGATTCGGGGAGCTGTTTTTT. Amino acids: CASSSGTRGFGELFF.

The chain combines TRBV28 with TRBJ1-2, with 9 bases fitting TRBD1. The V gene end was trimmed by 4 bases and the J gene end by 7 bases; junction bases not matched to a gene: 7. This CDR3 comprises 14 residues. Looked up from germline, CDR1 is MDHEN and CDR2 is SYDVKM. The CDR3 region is CASSSPQGASGYTF. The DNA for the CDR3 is TGTGCCAGCAGTTCCCCACAGGGGGCCAGTGGCTACACCTTC.

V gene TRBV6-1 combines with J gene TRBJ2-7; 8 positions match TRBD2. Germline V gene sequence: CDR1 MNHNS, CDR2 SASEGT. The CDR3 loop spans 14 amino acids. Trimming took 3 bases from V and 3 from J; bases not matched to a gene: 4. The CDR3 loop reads CASSDRGGSYEQYF. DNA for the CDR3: TGTGCCAGCAGTGATCGGGGGGGTAGCTACGAGCAGTACTTC.

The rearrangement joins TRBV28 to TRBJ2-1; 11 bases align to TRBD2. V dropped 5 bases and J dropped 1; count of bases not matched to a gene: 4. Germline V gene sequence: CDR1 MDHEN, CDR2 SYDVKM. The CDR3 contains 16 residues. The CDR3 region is CASSRSGRGSYNEQFF. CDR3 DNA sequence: TGTGCCAGCAGTCGTAGCGGGAGGGGATCCTACAATGAGCAGTTCTTC.

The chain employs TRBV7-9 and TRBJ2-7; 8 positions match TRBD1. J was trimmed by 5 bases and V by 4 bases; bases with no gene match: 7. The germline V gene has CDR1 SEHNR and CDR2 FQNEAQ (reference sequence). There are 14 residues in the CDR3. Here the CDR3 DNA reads TGTGCCAGCAGCTCCAGGGGGCGCCCCCACGAGCAGTACTTC. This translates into CASSSRGRPHEQYF.

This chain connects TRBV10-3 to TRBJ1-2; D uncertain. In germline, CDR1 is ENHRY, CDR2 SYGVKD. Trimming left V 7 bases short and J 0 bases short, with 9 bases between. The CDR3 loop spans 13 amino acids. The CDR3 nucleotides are TGTGCCATCACGCAGACTTCTAACTATGGCTACACCTTC. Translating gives CAITQTSNYGYTF.

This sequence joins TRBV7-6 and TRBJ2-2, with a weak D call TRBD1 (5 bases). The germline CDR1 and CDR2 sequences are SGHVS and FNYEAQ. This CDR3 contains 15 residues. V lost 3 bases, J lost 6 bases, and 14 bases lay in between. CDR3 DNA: TGTGCCAGCAGCTTTTCCAGGGAAGGGTCCGGGGAGCTGTTTTTT. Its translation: CASSFSREGSGELFF.

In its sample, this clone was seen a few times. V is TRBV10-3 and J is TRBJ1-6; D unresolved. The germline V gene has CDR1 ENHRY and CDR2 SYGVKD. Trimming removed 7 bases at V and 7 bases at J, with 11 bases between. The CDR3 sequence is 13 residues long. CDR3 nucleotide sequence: TGTGCCATCACAGGATACGAAAATTCACCCCTCCACTTT. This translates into CAITGYENSPLHF.

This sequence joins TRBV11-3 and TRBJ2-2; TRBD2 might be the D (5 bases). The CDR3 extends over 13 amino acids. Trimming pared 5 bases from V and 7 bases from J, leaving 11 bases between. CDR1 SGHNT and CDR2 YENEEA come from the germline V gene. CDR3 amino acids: CASSPGLGGELFF. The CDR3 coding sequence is TGTGCCAGCAGCCCCGGACTTGGCGGGGAGCTGTTTTTT.

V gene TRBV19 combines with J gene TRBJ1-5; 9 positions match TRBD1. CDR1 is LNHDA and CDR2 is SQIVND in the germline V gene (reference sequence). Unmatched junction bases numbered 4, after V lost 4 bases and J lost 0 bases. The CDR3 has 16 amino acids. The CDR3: CASSNRDRVSNQPQHF. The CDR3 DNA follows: TGTGCCAGTAGTAACCGGGACAGGGTTAGCAATCAGCCCCAGCATTTT.

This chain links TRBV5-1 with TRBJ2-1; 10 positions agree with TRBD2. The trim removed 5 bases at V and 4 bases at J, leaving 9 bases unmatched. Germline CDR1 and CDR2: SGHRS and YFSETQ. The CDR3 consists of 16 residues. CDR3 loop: CASSASGTSAYNEQFF. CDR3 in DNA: TGCGCCAGCAGTGCTTCCGGGACTAGCGCATACAATGAGCAGTTCTTC.

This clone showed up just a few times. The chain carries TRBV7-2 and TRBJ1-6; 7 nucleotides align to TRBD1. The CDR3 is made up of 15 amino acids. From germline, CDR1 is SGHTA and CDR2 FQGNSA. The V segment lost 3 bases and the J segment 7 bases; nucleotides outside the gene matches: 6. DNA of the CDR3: TGTGCCAGCAGCTTCTCGGGACAGCTGAATTCACCCCTCCACTTT. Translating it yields CASSFSGQLNSPLHF.

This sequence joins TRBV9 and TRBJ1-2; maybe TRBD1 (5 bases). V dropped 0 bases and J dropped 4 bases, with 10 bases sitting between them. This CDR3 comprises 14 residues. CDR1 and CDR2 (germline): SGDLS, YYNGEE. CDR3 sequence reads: CASSVAGEGYGYTF. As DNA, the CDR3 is TGTGCCAGCAGCGTAGCGGGGGAGGGCTATGGCTACACCTTC.

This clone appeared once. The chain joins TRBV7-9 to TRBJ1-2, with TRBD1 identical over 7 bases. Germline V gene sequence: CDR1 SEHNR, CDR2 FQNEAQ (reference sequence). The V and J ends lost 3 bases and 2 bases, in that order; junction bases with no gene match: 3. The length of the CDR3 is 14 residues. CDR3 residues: CASSLTGPNYGYTF. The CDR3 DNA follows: TGTGCCAGCAGCTTGACAGGGCCCAACTATGGCTACACCTTC.

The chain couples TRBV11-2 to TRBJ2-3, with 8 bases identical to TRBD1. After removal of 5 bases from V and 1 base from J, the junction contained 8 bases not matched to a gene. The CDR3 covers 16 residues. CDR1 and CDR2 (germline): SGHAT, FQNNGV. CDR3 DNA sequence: TGTGCCAGCAGCCCTTATCCGACAGGGGGCACAGATACGCAGTATTTT. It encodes CASSPYPTGGTDTQYF.

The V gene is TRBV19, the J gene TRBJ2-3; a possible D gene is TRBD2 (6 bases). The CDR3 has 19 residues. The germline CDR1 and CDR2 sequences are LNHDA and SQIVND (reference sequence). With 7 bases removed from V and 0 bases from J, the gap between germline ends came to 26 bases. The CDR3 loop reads CASKGRPGGNSYSTDTQYF. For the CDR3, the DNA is TGTGCCAGTAAGGGGCGGCCGGGCGGGAACTCCTATAGCACAGATACGCAGTATTTT. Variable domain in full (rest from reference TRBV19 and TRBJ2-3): DGGITQSPKYLFRKEGQNVTLSCEQNLNHDAMYWYRQDPGQGLRLIYYSQIVNDFQKGDIAEGYSVSREKKESFPLTVTSAQKNPTAFYLCASKGRPGGNSYSTDTQYFGPGTRLTVL.

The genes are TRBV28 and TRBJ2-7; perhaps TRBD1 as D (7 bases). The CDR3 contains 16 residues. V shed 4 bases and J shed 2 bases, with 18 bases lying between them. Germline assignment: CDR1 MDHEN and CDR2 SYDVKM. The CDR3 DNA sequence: TGTGCCAGCAGTTCCCCGGTACAGGGGAGGCCCTACGAGCAGTACTTC. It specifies CASSSPVQGRPYEQYF. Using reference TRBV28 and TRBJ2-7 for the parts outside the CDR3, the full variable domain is DVKVTQSSRYLVKRTGEKVFLECVQDMDHENMFWYRQDPGLGLRLIYFSYDVKMKEKGDIPEGYSVSREKKERFSLILESASTNQTSMYLCASSSPVQGRPYEQYFGPGTRLTVT.

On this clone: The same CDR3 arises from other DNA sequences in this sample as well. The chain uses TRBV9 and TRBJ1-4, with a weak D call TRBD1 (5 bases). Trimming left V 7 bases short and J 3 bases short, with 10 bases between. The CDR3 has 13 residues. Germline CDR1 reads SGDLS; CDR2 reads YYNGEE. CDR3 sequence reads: CASARGSNEKLFF. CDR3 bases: TGTGCCAGCGCGCGGGGCTCTAATGAAAAACTGTTTTTT.

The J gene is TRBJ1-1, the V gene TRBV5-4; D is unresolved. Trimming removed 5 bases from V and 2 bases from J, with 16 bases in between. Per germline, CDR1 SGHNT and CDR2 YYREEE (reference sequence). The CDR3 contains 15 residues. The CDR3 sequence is CASSPYSSYNTEAFF. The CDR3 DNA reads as TGTGCCAGCAGTCCTTACTCCTCATACAACACTGAAGCTTTCTTT.

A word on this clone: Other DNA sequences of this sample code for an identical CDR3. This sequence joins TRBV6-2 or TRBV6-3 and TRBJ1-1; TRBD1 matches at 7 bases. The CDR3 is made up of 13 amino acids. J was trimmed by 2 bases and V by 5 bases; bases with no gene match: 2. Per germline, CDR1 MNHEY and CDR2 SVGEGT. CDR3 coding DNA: TGTGCCAGCAGTGGACAGGTTAACACTGAAGCTTTCTTT. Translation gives CASSGQVNTEAFF.

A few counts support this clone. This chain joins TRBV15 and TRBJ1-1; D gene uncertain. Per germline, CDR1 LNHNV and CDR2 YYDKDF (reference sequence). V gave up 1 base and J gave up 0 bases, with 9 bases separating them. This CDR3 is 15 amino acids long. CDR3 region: CATSRVGNMNTEAFF. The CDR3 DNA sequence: TGTGCCACCAGCAGAGTCGGGAACATGAACACTGAAGCTTTCTTT.

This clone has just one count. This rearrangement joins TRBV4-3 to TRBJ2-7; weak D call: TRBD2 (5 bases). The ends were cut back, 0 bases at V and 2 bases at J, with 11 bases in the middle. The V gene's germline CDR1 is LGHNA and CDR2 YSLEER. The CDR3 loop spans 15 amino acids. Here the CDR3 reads CASSQDPLGTYEQYF. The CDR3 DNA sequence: TGCGCCAGCAGCCAAGATCCTCTCGGGACCTACGAGCAGTACTTC.

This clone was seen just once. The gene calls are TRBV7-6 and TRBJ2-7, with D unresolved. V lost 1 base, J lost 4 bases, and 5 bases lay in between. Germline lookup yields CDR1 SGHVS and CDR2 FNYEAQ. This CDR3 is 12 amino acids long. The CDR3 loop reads CASSLVGYEQYF. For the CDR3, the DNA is TGTGCCAGCAGCTTAGTCGGGTACGAGCAGTACTTC. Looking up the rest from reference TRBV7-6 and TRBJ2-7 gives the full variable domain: GAGVSQSPRYKVTKRGQDVALRCDPISGHVSLYWYRQALGQGPEFLTYFNYEAQQDKSGLPNDRFSAERPEGSISTLTIQRTEQRDSAMYRCASSLVGYEQYFGPGTRLTVT.

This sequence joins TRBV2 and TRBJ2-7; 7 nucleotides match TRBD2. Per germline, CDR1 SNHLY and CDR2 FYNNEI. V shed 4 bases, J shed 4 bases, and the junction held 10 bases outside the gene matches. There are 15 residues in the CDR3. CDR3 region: CASSVSQAGAYEQYF. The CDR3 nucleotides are TGTGCCAGCAGTGTGAGTCAGGCGGGAGCTTACGAGCAGTACTTC.

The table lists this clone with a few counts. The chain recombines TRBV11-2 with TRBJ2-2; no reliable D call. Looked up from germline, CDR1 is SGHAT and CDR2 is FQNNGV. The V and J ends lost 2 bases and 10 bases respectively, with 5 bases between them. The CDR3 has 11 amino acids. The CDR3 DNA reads TGTGCCAGCAGCTTACCTGTGGAGCTGTTTTTT. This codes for CASSLPVELFF.